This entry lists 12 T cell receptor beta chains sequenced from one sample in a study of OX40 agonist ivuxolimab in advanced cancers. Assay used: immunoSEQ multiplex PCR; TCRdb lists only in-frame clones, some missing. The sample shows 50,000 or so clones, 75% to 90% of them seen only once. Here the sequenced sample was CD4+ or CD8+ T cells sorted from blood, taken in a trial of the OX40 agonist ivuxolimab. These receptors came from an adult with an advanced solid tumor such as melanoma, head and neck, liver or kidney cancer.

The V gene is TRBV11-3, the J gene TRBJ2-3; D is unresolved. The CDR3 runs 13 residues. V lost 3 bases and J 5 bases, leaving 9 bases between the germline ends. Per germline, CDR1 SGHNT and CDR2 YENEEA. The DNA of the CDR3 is TGTGCCAGCAGCTTCCGCCTAGGAGATACGCAGTATTTT. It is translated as CASSFRLGDTQYF.

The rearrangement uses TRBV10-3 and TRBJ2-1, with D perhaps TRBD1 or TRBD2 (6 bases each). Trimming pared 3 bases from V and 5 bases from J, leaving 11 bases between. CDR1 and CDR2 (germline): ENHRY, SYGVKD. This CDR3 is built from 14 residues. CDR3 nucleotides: TGTGCCATCAGTGATGGAGGGGGAGACAATGAGCAGTTCTTC. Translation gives CAISDGGGDNEQFF.

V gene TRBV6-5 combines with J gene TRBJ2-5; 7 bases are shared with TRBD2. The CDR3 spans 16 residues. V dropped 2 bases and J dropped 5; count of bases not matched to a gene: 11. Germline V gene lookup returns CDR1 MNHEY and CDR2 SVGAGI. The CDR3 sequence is CASSYGTSQGGETQYF. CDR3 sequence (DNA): TGTGCCAGCAGTTACGGAACAAGTCAGGGAGGGGAGACCCAGTACTTC.

The CDR3 here is CASSLVFGWSGTGELFF. In DNA form, the CDR3 reads TGTGCCAGCAGCTTAGTCTTTGGTTGGTCGGGCACCGGGGAGCTGTTTTTT. The V gene is TRBV7-9, the J gene TRBJ2-2; no clear D. The V gene lost 1 base and the J gene lost 4 bases, with 16 bases spanning the gap. The CDR3 contains 17 residues. From germline, CDR1 is SEHNR and CDR2 FQNEAQ (reference sequence).

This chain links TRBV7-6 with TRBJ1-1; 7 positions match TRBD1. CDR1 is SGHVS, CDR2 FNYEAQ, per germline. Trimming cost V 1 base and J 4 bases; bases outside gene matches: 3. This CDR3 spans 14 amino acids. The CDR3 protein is CASSLGGGITEAFF. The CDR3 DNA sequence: TGTGCCAGCAGCTTAGGAGGGGGCATCACTGAAGCTTTCTTT.

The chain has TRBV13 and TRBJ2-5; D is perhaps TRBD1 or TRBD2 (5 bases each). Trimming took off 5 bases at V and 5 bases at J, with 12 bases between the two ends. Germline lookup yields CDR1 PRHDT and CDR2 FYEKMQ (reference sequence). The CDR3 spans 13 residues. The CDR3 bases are TGTGCCAGCAGCCCGAGGGGTACCGAGACCCAGTACTTC. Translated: CASSPRGTETQYF.

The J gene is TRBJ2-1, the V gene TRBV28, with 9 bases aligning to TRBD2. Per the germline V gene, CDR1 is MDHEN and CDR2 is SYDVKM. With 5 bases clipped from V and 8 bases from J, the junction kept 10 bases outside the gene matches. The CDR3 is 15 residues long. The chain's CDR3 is CASSPPSGAGDEQFF. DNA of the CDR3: TGTGCCAGCAGTCCTCCTAGCGGGGCGGGGGATGAGCAGTTCTTC.

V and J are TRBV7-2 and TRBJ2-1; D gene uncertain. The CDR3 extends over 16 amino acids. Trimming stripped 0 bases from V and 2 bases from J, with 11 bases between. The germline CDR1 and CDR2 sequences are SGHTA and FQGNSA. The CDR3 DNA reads TGTGCCAGCAGCTTAGCCGCCGTCCGGACCTACAATGAGCAGTTCTTC. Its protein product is CASSLAAVRTYNEQFF.

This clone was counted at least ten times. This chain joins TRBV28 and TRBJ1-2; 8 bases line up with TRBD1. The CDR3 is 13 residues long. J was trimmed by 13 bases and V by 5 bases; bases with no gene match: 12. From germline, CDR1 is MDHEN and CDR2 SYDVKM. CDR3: CASSLLGDRKGTF. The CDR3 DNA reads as TGTGCCAGCAGTCTCCTAGGGGACAGGAAAGGCACCTTC.

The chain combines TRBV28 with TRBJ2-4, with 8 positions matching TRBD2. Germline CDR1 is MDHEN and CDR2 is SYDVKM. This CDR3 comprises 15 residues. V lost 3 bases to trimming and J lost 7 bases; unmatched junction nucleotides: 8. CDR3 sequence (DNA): TGTGCCAGCAGTTTTCGGGGGGGACCTCTGAACATTCAGTACTTC. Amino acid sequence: CASSFRGGPLNIQYF.

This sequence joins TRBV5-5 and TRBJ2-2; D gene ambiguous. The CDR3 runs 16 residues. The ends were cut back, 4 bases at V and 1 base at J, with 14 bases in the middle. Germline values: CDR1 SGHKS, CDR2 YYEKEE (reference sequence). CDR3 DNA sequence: TGTGCCAGCAGCCCTCGGGCCCCGGAGAACACCGGGGAGCTGTTTTTT. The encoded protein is CASSPRAPENTGELFF.

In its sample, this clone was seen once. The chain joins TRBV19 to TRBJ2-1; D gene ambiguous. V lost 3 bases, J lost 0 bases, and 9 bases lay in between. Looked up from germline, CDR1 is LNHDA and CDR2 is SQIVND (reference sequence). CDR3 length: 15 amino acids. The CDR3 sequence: CASSISMSSYNEQFF. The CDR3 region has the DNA TGTGCCAGTAGTATTAGCATGAGCTCCTACAATGAGCAGTTCTTC. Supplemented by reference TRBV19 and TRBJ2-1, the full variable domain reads DGGITQSPKYLFRKEGQNVTLSCEQNLNHDAMYWYRQDPGQGLRLIYYSQIVNDFQKGDIAEGYSVSREKKESFPLTVTSAQKNPTAFYLCASSISMSSYNEQFFGPGTRLTVL.